Listed below are T cell receptor beta chains from one sample, sequenced in a study of blood T cell repertoires in COVID-19. Clones were read by immunoSEQ multiplex PCR, and TCRdb kept only the in-frame ones, dropping some. The sample yields over 400,000 clones, approximately 91% seen once. The sequenced sample was PBMCs or T cells enriched from blood (not recorded which). The receptors originated from an older woman who had recovered from COVID-19. CDR3s include the opening cysteine and the closing phenylalanine or tryptophan. Fields, in order: J gene, clone size, V gene, D gene, CDR3 protein, CDR3 DNA. A D gene is named only where the DNA matches it firmly. Not every row has a clone size; where given, it reads once, few, many or a size class.

TRBJ2-2 | few | TRBV29-1 | TRBD1 | CSVGRGPAGELFF | TGCAGCGTTGGCAGGGGGCCGGCCGGGGAGCTGTTTTTT
TRBJ2-1 | . | TRBV15 | TRBD2 | CATSLKASGGAGEQFF | TGTGCCACCAGCCTCAAGGCGAGCGGGGGGGCGGGTGAGCAGTTCTTC
TRBJ1-3 | . | TRBV7-8 | . | CASSLVKGLQLGNTIYF | TGTGCCAGCAGCTTAGTAAAAGGACTTCAGTTGGGGAACACCATATATTTT
TRBJ2-6 | . | TRBV10-3 | . | CAIAGGATGANVLTF | TGTGCCATCGCCGGGGGTGCTACTGGGGCCAACGTCCTGACTTTC
TRBJ2-2 | . | TRBV9 | . | CASSVTGTGELFF | TGTGCCAGCAGCGTAACGGGAACCGGGGAGCTGTTTTTT
TRBJ1-4 | . | TRBV12-5 | TRBD1 | CASGLVPGGGEKLFF | TGTGCTAGTGGTTTGGTACCAGGGGGCGGAGAAAAACTGTTTTTT
TRBJ2-7 | . | TRBV19 | . | CASSYGQVPREQYF | TGTGCCAGTAGTTATGGTCAGGTCCCGCGCGAGCAGTACTTC
TRBJ1-2 | . | TRBV28 | TRBD1 | CASSLGAPGQFYTF | TGTGCCAGCAGTTTAGGGGCGCCGGGACAGTTCTACACCTTC
TRBJ1-2 | once | TRBV4-2 | TRBD1 | CASSQDRGQGGGYTF | TGTGCCAGCAGCCAAGATCGGGGACAGGGAGGCGGCTACACCTTC
TRBJ1-3 | . | TRBV2 | . | CASRVQYSSGNTIYF | TGTGCCAGCAGGGTACAGTACTCCTCTGGAAACACCATATATTTT
TRBJ1-5 | . | TRBV27 | TRBD1 | CASSRHRDSGGQPQHF | TGTGCCAGCAGTAGGCACCGGGACAGCGGGGGTCAGCCCCAGCATTTT
TRBJ1-2 | . | TRBV18 | TRBD1 | CASSPQQSDRGDHYGYTF | TGTGCCAGCTCACCCCAGCAGTCGGACAGGGGGGACCACTATGGCTACACCTTC
TRBJ1-3 | once | TRBV11-2 | TRBD1 | CASRMTGDSLSGNTIYF | TGTGCCAGCAGAATGACAGGGGACTCCCTCTCTGGAAACACCATATATTTT
TRBJ2-1 | once | TRBV10-3 | . | CAISEGGEQFF | TGTGCCATCAGTGAGGGGGGCGAGCAGTTCTTC
TRBJ1-1 | . | TRBV2 | . | CALKTEMNTEAFF | TGTGCCCTGAAGACAGAGATGAACACTGAAGCTTTCTTT
TRBJ1-3 | . | TRBV7-9 | . | CASSSQLGPGNTIYF | TGTGCCAGCAGCTCCCAGCTGGGGCCAGGAAACACCATATATTTT
TRBJ1-1 | . | TRBV7-2 | TRBD1 | CASSLVGQGLTTEAFF | TGTGCCAGCAGCTTAGTAGGACAGGGGCTTACCACTGAAGCTTTCTTT
TRBJ2-7 | . | TRBV3-1/TRBV3-2 | TRBD1 | CASSSARGRSYEQYF | TGTGCCAGCAGCTCCGCCAGGGGGCGATCCTACGAGCAGTACTTC
TRBJ2-1 | . | TRBV5-1 | . | CASSAGWGPNEQFF | TGCGCCAGCAGCGCCGGGTGGGGGCCCAATGAGCAGTTCTTC
TRBJ1-1 | . | TRBV29-1 | TRBD1 | CSTRTGLTEAFF | TGCAGCACTAGGACAGGGCTCACTGAAGCTTTCTTT
TRBJ2-1 | . | TRBV7-9 | . | CASSWEGGVNEQFF | TGTGCCAGCAGCTGGGAGGGGGGTGTCAATGAGCAGTTCTTC
TRBJ1-2 | . | TRBV5-8 | . | CASSFTVDYGYTF | TGTGCCAGCAGCTTTACAGTAGACTATGGCTACACCTTC
TRBJ1-1 | many | TRBV5-1 | . | CASSAPVGANTEAFF | TGCGCCAGCAGCGCCCCTGTGGGGGCGAACACTGAAGCTTTCTTT
TRBJ1-4 | . | TRBV5-1 | . | CASSLQGLNEKLFF | TGCGCCAGCAGCTTGCAGGGGCTAAATGAAAAACTGTTTTTT
TRBJ2-5 | . | TRBV6-5 | TRBD2 | CASRLAGGRETQYF | TGTGCCAGCCGTCTAGCGGGGGGGCGAGAGACCCAGTACTTC
TRBJ1-1 | . | TRBV12-3/TRBV12-4 | . | CASSSGNTEAFF | TGTGCCAGCAGCTCAGGGAATACTGAAGCTTTCTTT
TRBJ1-2 | . | TRBV2 | . | CASSDRNYGYTF | TGTGCCAGCAGTGACAGGAACTATGGCTACACCTTC